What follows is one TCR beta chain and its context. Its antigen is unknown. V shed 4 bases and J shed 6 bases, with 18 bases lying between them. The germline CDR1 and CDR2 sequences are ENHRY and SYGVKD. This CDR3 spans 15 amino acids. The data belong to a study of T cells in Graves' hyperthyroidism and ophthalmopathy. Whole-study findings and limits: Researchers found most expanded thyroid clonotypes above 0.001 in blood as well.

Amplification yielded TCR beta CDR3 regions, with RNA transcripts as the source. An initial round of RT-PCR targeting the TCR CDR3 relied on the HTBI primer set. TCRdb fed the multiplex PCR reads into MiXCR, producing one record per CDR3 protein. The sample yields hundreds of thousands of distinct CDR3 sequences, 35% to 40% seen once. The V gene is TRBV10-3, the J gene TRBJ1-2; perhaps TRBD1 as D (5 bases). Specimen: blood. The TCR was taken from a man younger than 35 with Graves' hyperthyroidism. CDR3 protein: CAISAWSGGWNGYTF. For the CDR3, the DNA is TGTGCCATCAGTGCTTGGTCCGGGGGGTGGAATGGCTACACCTTC.